This T cell receptor beta chain was documented in a study of blood T cell repertoires in COVID-19. Study-wide context: Samples came from the United States, Italy and Spain, spanning acute and convalescent COVID-19. The analysed material was cDNA or gDNA that came from T cells, B-cell-depleted T cells, or PBMCs.

The protocol was immunoSEQ multiplex PCR, while the TCRdb copy is restricted to in-frame clones and leaves out a portion. The sample lists about 310,000 clones, around 91% seen once, with 9.5% in the top ten. Two negative PCRs, clearance, or symptom resolution characterized the recovered Cohort 3 donors. Germline V gene data show CDR1 as SGHNT and CDR2 as YENEEA. V was shortened by 5 bases and J by 0 bases, with 11 bases between the two germline ends. This CDR3 is built from 15 residues. This clone was picked up one time. The sequence was obtained from a middle-aged woman who had recovered from COVID-19. Source material: PBMCs or T cells enriched from blood (not recorded which). The chain uses TRBV11-3 and TRBJ1-3; no clear D. This CDR3 is CASSPSRSSGNTIYF. As DNA, the CDR3 is TGTGCCAGCAGCCCGTCCAGGTCCTCTGGAAACACCATATATTTT.